This T cell receptor beta chain stems from a study of cytomegalovirus exposure and HLA in healthy donors. Broader study findings: Based on reports, TCR beta sequences accurately predicted HLA-A and HLA-B alleles for most subjects. V segments that were indistinguishable, TRBV6-2 and TRBV6-3 among them, were omitted from analysis.

PCR primers comprised 60 Vbeta and 13 Jbeta primers. Assay: immunoSEQ multiplex PCR; the TCRdb copy retains only in-frame clones and omits some. This table holds around 160,000 clones, just under 75% found once. A word on this clone: Its antigen is unidentified.

V was trimmed by 3 bases and J by 4 bases, leaving 15 bases between them. CDR3 length: 15 amino acids. Germline CDR1 and CDR2: LGHNA and YSLEER. Donors consisted of healthy bone marrow donors. The sample consisted of PBMCs. This TCR came from a woman aged 18-35 years in good health and CMV-seronegative. The V and J genes are TRBV4-3 and TRBJ1-2, with D possibly matching TRBD1 (5 bases). The DNA of the CDR3 is TGCGCCAGCAGCCAGACAGTTCCCCCACTCTATGGCTACACCTTC. Its protein is CASSQTVPPLYGYTF.